The present T cell receptor beta chain was sequenced within a study of blood T cell repertoires in COVID-19 (dated by TCRdb to 2020 to 2022). Context from the whole study: Samples covering the acute and convalescent phases of COVID-19 were provided by collaborators in the United States, Italy and Spain. The prospective study material was composed of cDNA or gDNA derived from T cells, B-cell-depleted T cells, or PBMCs. Deeply sampled blood TCRbeta repertoires from subjects exposed to, actively infected with, or recovered from COVID-19 were included in the dataset. The repertoires were made available in a free public database intended to serve as a resource for research on the immune response to SARS-CoV-2. Samples were obtained from the ongoing ImmuneRACE study (first 160 participants) and from over a thousand subjects provided by 6 global collaborators. Nearly every sample came with metadata listing a de-identified subject ID, COVID-19 status, age in years and sex. Where available, HLA class I and class II types were taken from metadata supplied by the sample provider and were not determined by assay-based typing. What the study reported, not specific to this receptor: How much clinical and demographic metadata was included differed by source and by participant, and the metadata was provided uncurated.

Whole blood was collected in K2EDTA tubes by collaborating institutions according to the institutions' own protocols. For TCRbeta analysis, collaborators shipped samples in one of three forms: frozen whole blood, isolated PBMCs, or DNA extracted from either of those sample types. This clone was detected only a few times. There is no known antigen for this receptor. No per-base quality is available; no much larger clone lies one base away. TCRbeta CDR3 regions were amplified from genomic DNA using the immunoSEQ Assay, a bias-controlled multiplex PCR. Processing in the source paper ran as follows. Nucleated cell counts per sample were estimated from amplification of reference gene primers within the assay. Sequence reads were collapsed and filtered to measure the absolute abundance of every unique TCRbeta CDR3 rearrangement. For each sample, productive Simpson clonality was calculated as the square root of Simpson's diversity index across productive rearrangements. What TCRdb holds here is the immuneACCESS table cut down to in-frame rearrangements. Part of the clones is not present; checked against another copy, under half of the missing clones reflect an unresolved V gene, and the others are unexplained. That table furnishes V, J and clone size, whereas the DNA furnished D and trimming. Present in this sample are about 73,000 clones, approximately 88% of which were seen just once. The ten largest clones represent approximately 2.5% of the sample.

The CDR3 runs 16 amino acids, cysteine and phenylalanine included. Only CDR3 DNA is held: 48 bases, read in frame from base 1. The germline V gene (reference sequence) gives CDR1 as LNHDA and CDR2 as SQIVND. The germline V and J ends show losses of 4 bases and 4 bases respectively, and no gene match explains 8 bases of the junction. The chain links TRBV19 with TRBJ2-1; TRBD2 lines up with 9 middle nucleotides. Sample: peripheral blood. This receptor was obtained from a man older than 75 with active or convalescent COVID-19. The DNA reads as follows: TGTGCCAGTAGTAGAGCGGGGACTAGCAGTTACAATGAGCAGTTCTTC. Translated, it reads CASSRAGTSSYNEQFF.